The source of this T cell receptor beta chain is a study of blood T cell repertoires in COVID-19. Study-wide context: Acute and convalescent COVID-19 samples came from the United States, Italy and Spain. Sources were T cells, B-cell-depleted T cells, or PBMCs; the material itself was cDNA or gDNA.

Per the study methods: From reference gene primer amplification, estimates of nucleated cell counts were derived. Repertoires were generated with immunoSEQ multiplex PCR, while TCRdb's copy carries only in-frame clones and drops some. That table supplies the V and J calls and clone size; D and trimming were determined from the DNA. The sample lists under 350,000 clones, about 85% seen once, with 3.6% in the top ten. This CDR3 comprises 15 residues. V lost 0 bases and J lost 7, with 15 bases in between. Germline values: CDR1 SGHVS, CDR2 FNYEAQ. The V gene is TRBV7-6, the J gene TRBJ1-2, with D uncertain. This receptor was identified in a man in his late teens or twenties with active or convalescent COVID-19. Input material: peripheral blood. The CDR3 protein is CASSLAVGEGLGYTF. As DNA, the CDR3 is TGTGCCAGCAGCTTAGCGGTTGGGGAGGGCCTTGGCTACACCTTC.